This T cell receptor (beta chain) was retrieved from a study of blood T cell repertoires in COVID-19. At the level of the study: The United States, Italy and Spain were the sources of the acute and convalescent COVID-19 samples.

CDR1 and CDR2 (germline): SNHLY, FYNNEI. This CDR3 has 12 residues. V dropped 3 bases and J dropped 6 bases, with 6 bases sitting between them. Study processing details: Amplifying reference gene primers gave estimates of nucleated cell counts. Method: immunoSEQ multiplex PCR; TCRdb's copy keeps in-frame clones and lacks some. That table supplies the V and J calls and clone size; D and trimming were determined from the DNA. The sample includes 120,000 or so clones, approximately 79% of them seen just once. Sequences were obtained from peripheral blood. This chain uses TRBV2 with TRBJ1-5; no clear D gene. The sequence came from a woman of 80 years or more with active or convalescent COVID-19. DNA of the CDR3: TGTGCCAGCAGTGATGCGGGTCAGCCCCAGCATTTT. It encodes CASSDAGQPQHF.